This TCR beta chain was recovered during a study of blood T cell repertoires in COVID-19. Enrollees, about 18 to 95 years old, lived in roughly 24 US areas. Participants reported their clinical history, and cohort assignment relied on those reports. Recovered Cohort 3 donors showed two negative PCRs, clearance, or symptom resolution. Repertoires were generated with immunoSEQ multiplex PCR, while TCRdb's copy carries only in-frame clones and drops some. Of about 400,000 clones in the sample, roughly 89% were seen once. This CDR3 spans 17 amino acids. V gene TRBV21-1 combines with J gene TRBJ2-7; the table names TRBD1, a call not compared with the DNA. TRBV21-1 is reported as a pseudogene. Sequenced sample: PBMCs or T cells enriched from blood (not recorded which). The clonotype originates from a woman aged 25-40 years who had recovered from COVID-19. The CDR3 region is CASSTEGVRQIPYEQYF. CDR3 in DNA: TGTGCCAGCAGCACCGAGGGGGTAAGACAAATCCCCTACGAGCAGTACTTC.